This T cell receptor beta chain comes out of a study of shared clonotypes between healthy human individuals. This table comes from immunoSEQ multiplex PCR, and its TCRdb copy is limited to in-frame clones, with some not included. The table lists approximately 100,000 clones, about 63% of them singletons, with under 25% in the top ten. There are 13 residues in the CDR3. Per germline, CDR1 SQVTM and CDR2 ANQGSEA. The gene calls are TRBV29-1 and TRBJ2-5; 9 bases agree with TRBD2. Matching the DNA end better, TRBJ2-7 makes the J call doubtful. The sequenced material came from memory CD8+ T cells sorted from blood. Indicated subset: CD45RO+ cells pooled with CCR7-negative TemRA cells. The sequence was obtained from a young woman in good health. The CDR3 sequence: CSVRTSENYEQYF. CDR3 sequence (DNA): TGCAGCGTTCGGACTAGCGAAAACTACGAGCAGTACTTC.